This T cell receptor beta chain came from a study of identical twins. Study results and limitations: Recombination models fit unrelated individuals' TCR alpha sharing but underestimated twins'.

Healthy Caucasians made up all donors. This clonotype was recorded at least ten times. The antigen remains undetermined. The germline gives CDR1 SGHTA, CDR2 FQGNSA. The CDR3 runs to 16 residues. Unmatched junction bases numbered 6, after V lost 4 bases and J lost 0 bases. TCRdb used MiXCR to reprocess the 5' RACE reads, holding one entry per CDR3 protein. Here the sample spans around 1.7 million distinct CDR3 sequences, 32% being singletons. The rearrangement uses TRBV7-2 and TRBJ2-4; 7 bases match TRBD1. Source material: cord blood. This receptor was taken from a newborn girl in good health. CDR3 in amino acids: CASSSTGTRAKNIQYF. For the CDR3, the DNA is TGTGCCAGCAGCTCGACAGGGACCAGAGCCAAAAACATTCAGTACTTC.